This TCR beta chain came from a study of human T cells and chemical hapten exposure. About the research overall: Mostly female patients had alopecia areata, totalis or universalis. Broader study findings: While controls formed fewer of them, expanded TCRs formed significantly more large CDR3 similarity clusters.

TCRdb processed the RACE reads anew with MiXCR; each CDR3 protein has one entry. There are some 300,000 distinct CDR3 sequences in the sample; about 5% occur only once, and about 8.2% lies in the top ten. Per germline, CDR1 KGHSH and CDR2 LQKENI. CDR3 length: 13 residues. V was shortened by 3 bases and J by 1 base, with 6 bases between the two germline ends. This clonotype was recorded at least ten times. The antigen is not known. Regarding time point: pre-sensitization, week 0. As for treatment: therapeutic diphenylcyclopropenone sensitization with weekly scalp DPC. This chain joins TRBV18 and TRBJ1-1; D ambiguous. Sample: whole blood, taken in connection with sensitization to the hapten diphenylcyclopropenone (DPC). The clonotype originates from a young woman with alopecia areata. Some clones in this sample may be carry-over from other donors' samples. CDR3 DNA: TGTGCCAGCTCACCGACAAGGAACACTGAAGCTTTCTTT. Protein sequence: CASSPTRNTEAFF.